Shown below are 14 T cell receptor beta chains from a single sample sequenced in a study of T cells in localized non-small cell lung cancer. The data were produced by immunoSEQ multiplex PCR, yet TCRdb's version contains in-frame clones alone and is incomplete. The sample contains 24,000 or so clones, 75% to 95% of which appear only once. The sequenced sample was peripheral blood, obtained before any cancer treatment. Source of these receptors: a woman aged 35 to 75 with stage I lung adenocarcinoma.

This clone appeared a few times. The rearrangement joins TRBV18 to TRBJ1-1; maybe TRBD1 (6 bases). Per germline, CDR1 KGHSH and CDR2 LQKENI. Trimming cost V 4 bases and J 1 base, with 16 bases left between them. CDR3 size: 16 residues. CDR3 nucleotide sequence: TGTGCCAGCTCACGGTCCGGGGGGCGGTCGAACACTGAAGCTTTCTTT. Amino acids: CASSRSGGRSNTEAFF. Based on the CDR3 plus reference TRBV18 and TRBJ1-1, the full variable domain is NAGVMQNPRHLVRRRGQEARLRCSPMKGHSHVYWYRQLPEEGLKFMVYLQKENIIDESGMPKERFSAEFPKEGPSILRIQQVVRGDSAAYFCASSRSGGRSNTEAFFGQGTRLTVV.

CDR3 coding DNA: TGTGCCAGCAGCCCTAGCACAGATACGCAGTATTTT. Translated: CASSPSTDTQYF. This chain joins TRBV7-2 and TRBJ2-3; D is ambiguous. Trimming removed 5 bases at V and 0 bases at J, with 3 bases between. The CDR3 consists of 12 residues. From germline, CDR1 is SGHTA and CDR2 FQGNSA.

V and J are TRBV9 and TRBJ1-3; D call uncertain. V lost 1 base and J 4 bases, leaving 12 bases between the germline ends. The germline V gene has CDR1 SGDLS and CDR2 YYNGEE. The CDR3 is 15 amino acids. The CDR3 DNA sequence: TGTGCCAGCAGCGTAAATTACGGAGGAGGAAACACCATATATTTT. Its protein product is CASSVNYGGGNTIYF.

This rearrangement joins TRBV5-1 to TRBJ2-3, with D unresolved. V gave up 2 bases and J gave up 0 bases, with 1 base separating them. There are 12 residues in the CDR3. Germline V CDR1 and CDR2: SGHRS, YFSETQ. The CDR3 reads CASSLSTDTQYF. Here the CDR3 DNA reads TGCGCCAGCAGCTTAAGCACAGATACGCAGTATTTT.

The rearrangement joins TRBV27 to TRBJ2-3; D is perhaps TRBD2 (5 bases). CDR3 size: 16 residues. V gave up 5 bases and J gave up 2 bases, with 17 bases separating them. Germline V gene sequence: CDR1 MNHEY, CDR2 SMNVEV (reference sequence). CDR3 bases: TGTGCCAGCAGTCCCTTAGCTGGAGGCCCCACAGATACGCAGTATTTT. Translation gives CASSPLAGGPTDTQYF.

The chain recombines TRBV15 with TRBJ1-5, with TRBD1 as a possible D gene (5 bases). The V and J ends lost 0 bases and 6 bases respectively, with 15 bases between them. The CDR3 consists of 16 residues. Germline CDR1 reads LNHNV; CDR2 reads YYDKDF (reference sequence). CDR3 coding DNA: TGTGCCACCAGCAGAGATTTGGCAGGGTATGCTCAGCCCCAGCATTTT. As protein: CATSRDLAGYAQPQHF.

This clone was recorded once. This sequence joins TRBV2 and TRBJ2-3; 9 nucleotides match TRBD2. V lost 7 bases and J lost 3; bases outside the gene matches: 8. The germline V gene encodes CDR1 SNHLY and CDR2 FYNNEI. This CDR3 is built from 15 residues. In DNA form, the CDR3 reads TGTGCCAGCAATGGGGCGGGAGGGGGGACAGATACGCAGTATTTT. Its protein product is CASNGAGGGTDTQYF.

The rearrangement joins TRBV10-3 to TRBJ2-5; D possibly uses TRBD1 or TRBD2 (6 bases each). The CDR3 spans 14 residues. V was clipped by 5 bases and J by 5 bases, with 15 bases between them. CDR1 and CDR2 from the germline V gene are ENHRY and SYGVKD. The CDR3 DNA reads as TGTGCCATCAGTCCCGGAGGGGGAATGGAGACCCAGTACTTC. This sequence encodes CAISPGGGMETQYF.

The chain recombines TRBV4-3 with TRBJ2-3, with 13 bases fitting TRBD2. The germline V gene has CDR1 LGHNA and CDR2 YSLEER. J was trimmed by 6 bases and V by 1 base; bases with no gene match: 13. The CDR3 runs to 19 residues. DNA of the CDR3: TGCGCCAGCAGCCAAGCCCCCTTGACTAGCGGGAGGAGTCGGGATACGCAGTATTTT. It translates to CASSQAPLTSGRSRDTQYF.

The chain joins TRBV7-2 to TRBJ2-1, with D possibly TRBD2 on 6 matching bases. This CDR3 contains 13 residues. The V end was cut by 5 bases, the J end by 6 bases, with 11 bases between. Per germline, CDR1 SGHTA and CDR2 FQGNSA. The CDR3 DNA reads TGTGCCAGCAGCCAATCTAGCGTCAATGAGCAGTTCTTC. The encoded protein is CASSQSSVNEQFF.

CDR3 protein: CASSLFDRQGGGAFF. The CDR3 bases are TGTGCCAGCAGCTTATTCGATCGACAGGGAGGGGGAGCTTTCTTT. The chain joins TRBV7-2 to TRBJ1-1; 7 nucleotides match TRBD1. V shed 2 bases and J 10 bases; nucleotides not matched to a gene: 13. The CDR3 runs to 15 residues. CDR1 and CDR2 from the germline V gene are SGHTA and FQGNSA.

This clone showed up just a few times. J is TRBJ2-1 and V is TRBV18; 8 bases map to TRBD2. The CDR3 consists of 15 residues. The V segment lost 4 bases and the J segment 6 bases; nucleotides outside the gene matches: 8. Germline V gene sequence: CDR1 KGHSH, CDR2 LQKENI. CDR3 loop: CASSRDLAGSNEQFF. The DNA for the CDR3 is TGTGCCAGCTCACGAGACTTAGCGGGAAGCAATGAGCAGTTCTTC.

The chain recombines TRBV6-5 with TRBJ2-2, with a tentative D call TRBD2 (6 bases). In germline, CDR1 is MNHEY, CDR2 SVGAGI. With 3 bases removed from V and 1 base from J, the gap between germline ends came to 9 bases. The CDR3 extends over 15 amino acids. The CDR3 protein is CASSYSGENTGELFF. DNA of the CDR3: TGTGCCAGCAGTTATTCGGGGGAGAACACCGGGGAGCTGTTTTTT.

The genes are TRBV7-6 and TRBJ2-5; 14 positions match TRBD2. Germline CDR1 SGHVS, CDR2 FNYEAQ. The CDR3 sequence is 16 residues long. V lost 4 bases, J lost 5 bases, and 6 bases stayed unmatched. Here the CDR3 DNA reads TGTGCCAGCAGCTCGGGACTAGCGGGAGTAGTGGAGACCCAGTACTTC. The encoded protein is CASSSGLAGVVETQYF. Looking up the rest from reference TRBV7-6 and TRBJ2-5 gives the full variable domain: GAGVSQSPRYKVTKRGQDVALRCDPISGHVSLYWYRQALGQGPEFLTYFNYEAQQDKSGLPNDRFSAERPEGSISTLTIQRTEQRDSAMYRCASSSGLAGVVETQYFGPGTRLLVL.